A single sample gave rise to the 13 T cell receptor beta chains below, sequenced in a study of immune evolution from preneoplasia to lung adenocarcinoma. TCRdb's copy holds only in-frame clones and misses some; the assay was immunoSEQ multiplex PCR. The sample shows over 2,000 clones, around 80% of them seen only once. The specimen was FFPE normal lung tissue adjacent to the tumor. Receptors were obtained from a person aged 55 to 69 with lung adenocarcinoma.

The DNA of the CDR3 is TGTGCCAGCAGCCCTCGGGCCAATGAGCAGTTCTTC. It encodes CASSPRANEQFF. The rearrangement uses TRBV5-4 and TRBJ2-1; no firm D call. V was cut by 4 bases and J by 6 bases, with 8 bases left in between. The germline CDR1 and CDR2 sequences are SGHNT and YYREEE (reference sequence). The CDR3 length is 12 residues.

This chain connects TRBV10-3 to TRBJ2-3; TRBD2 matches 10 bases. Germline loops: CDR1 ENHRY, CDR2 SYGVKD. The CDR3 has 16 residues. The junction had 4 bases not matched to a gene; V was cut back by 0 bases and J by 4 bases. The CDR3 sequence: CAISESGAGGSDTQYF. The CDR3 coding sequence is TGTGCCATCAGTGAGTCGGGAGCGGGAGGGTCAGATACGCAGTATTTT.

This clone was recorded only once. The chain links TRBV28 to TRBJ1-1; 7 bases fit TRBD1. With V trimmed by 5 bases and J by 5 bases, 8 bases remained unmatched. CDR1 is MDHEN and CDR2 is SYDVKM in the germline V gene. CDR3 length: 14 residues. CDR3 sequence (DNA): TGTGCCAGCAGTAAAGGGGGCTGGGGAACTGAAGCTTTCTTT. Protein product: CASSKGGWGTEAFF.

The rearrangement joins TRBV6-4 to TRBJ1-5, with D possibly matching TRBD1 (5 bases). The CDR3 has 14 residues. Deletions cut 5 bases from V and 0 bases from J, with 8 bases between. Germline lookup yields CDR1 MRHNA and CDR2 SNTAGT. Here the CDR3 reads CASSRGVSNQPQHF. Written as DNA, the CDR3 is TGTGCCAGCAGTAGAGGGGTTAGCAATCAGCCCCAGCATTTT.

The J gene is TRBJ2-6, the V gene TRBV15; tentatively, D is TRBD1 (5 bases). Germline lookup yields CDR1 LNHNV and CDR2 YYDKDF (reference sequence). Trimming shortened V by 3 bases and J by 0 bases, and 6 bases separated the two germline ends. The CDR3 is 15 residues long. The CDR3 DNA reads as TGTGCCACCAGCAGGGACAACTCTGGGGCCAACGTCCTGACTTTC. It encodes CATSRDNSGANVLTF.

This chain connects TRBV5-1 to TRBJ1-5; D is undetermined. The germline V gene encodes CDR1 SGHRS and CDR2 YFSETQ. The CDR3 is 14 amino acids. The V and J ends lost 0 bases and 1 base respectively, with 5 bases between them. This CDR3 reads CASSLGQSNQPQHF. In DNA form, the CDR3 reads TGCGCCAGCAGCTTGGGCCAAAGCAATCAGCCCCAGCATTTT. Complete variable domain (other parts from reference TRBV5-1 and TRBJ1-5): KAGVTQTPRYLIKTRGQQVTLSCSPISGHRSVSWYQQTPGQGLQFLFEYFSETQRNKGNFPGRFSGRQFSNSRSEMNVSTLELGDSALYLCASSLGQSNQPQHFGDGTRLSIL.

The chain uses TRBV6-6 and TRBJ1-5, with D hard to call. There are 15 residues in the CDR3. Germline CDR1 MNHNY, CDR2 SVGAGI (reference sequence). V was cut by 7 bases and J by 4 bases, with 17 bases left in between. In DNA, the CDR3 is TGTGCCAGCACGTTGGCCCCACAAAGGAATCAGCCCCAGCATTTT. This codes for CASTLAPQRNQPQHF.

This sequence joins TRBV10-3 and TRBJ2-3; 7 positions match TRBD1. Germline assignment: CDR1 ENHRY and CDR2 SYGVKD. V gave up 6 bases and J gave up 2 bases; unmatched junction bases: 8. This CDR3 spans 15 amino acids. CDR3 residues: CAIRIGQASTDTQYF. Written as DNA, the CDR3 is TGTGCCATCAGGATAGGACAGGCCTCCACAGATACGCAGTATTTT.

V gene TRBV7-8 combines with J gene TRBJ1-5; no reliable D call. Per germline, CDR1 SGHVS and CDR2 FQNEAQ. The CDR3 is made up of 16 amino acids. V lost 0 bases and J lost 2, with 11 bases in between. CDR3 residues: CASSLAIKAGNQPQHF. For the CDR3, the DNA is TGTGCCAGCAGCTTAGCTATAAAGGCAGGCAATCAGCCCCAGCATTTT.

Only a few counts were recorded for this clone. The CDR3 reads CASSLSEVETQYF. The CDR3 region has the DNA TGTGCCAGCAGCCTATCAGAGGTAGAGACCCAGTACTTC. This chain uses TRBV11-3 with TRBJ2-5, with D hard to call. The CDR3 covers 13 residues. Germline V lookup: CDR1 SGHNT, CDR2 YENEEA. Trimming cost V 5 bases and J 4 bases, with 11 bases left between them.

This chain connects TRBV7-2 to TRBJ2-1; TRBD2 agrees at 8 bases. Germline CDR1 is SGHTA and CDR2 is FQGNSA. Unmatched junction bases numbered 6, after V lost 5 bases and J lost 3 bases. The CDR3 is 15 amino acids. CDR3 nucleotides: TGTGCCAGCAGCCCAGCGGGACTAGGCTACAATGAGCAGTTCTTC. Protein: CASSPAGLGYNEQFF.

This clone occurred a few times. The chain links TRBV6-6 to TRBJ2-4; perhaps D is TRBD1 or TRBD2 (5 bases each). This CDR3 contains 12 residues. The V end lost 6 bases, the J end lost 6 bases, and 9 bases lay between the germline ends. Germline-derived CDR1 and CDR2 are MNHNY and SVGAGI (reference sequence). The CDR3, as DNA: TGTGCCAGCAGGGGGGAAGGAAACATTCAGTACTTC. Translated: CASRGEGNIQYF.

CDR3 nucleotides: TGTGCCAGTAGTATACTGGGGGGCGTCTCCTACGAGCAGTACTTC. Its translation: CASSILGGVSYEQYF. The gene calls are TRBV19 and TRBJ2-7, with D perhaps matching TRBD1 or TRBD2 (6 bases each). Germline V lookup: CDR1 LNHDA, CDR2 SQIVND (reference sequence). V was clipped by 2 bases and J by 0 bases, with 11 bases between them. The CDR3 extends over 15 amino acids.